The text below deals with one T cell receptor (beta chain). Its antigen target is currently unknown. No base qualities exist here, and no much larger clone lies one base off it. The germline V gene yields SGHAT for CDR1 and FQNNGV for CDR2. V is cut by 3 bases and J by 0 bases, and the space between the germline ends is 9 bases. Its CDR3 holds 16 amino acids, cysteine through phenylalanine. Here the CDR3 DNA is all that survives: 48 bases in frame from base 1. The immunoSEQ Assay, a bias-controlled multiplex PCR, was used to amplify TCRbeta CDR3 regions from genomic DNA. As for the authors' bioinformatics: Within the assay, amplification of reference gene primers was used to estimate how many nucleated cells each sample contained. To quantify the absolute abundance of each unique TCRbeta CDR3 rearrangement, sequence reads were collapsed and filtered. For each sample, productive Simpson clonality was calculated by taking the square root of Simpson's diversity index across productive rearrangements. In its TCRdb copy, this immuneACCESS table keeps in-frame sequences only and misses some clones. Where compared with another copy, unresolved V genes explain less than half of these, and the others have no known cause. V, J and clone size are taken as reported in that table, and D and trimming were inferred from the DNA itself. This sample is represented by hundreds of thousands of clones; 88% of them were singletons. The biggest ten clones account for roughly 8.5% of the sample.

This record comes from a study of blood T cell repertoires in COVID-19 (dated by TCRdb to the early 2020s). For context, the study as a whole: Samples from collaborators originated in the United States, Italy and Spain and spanned both the acute and convalescent phases of COVID-19. The material from the prospective study consisted of cDNA or gDNA derived from T cells, B-cell-depleted T cells, or PBMCs. Deeply sampled blood TCRbeta repertoires from subjects exposed to, actively infected with, or recovered from COVID-19 were included in the dataset. A freely available public database, intended as a resource for researchers studying the immune response to SARS-CoV-2, is where the repertoires were released. Samples were obtained from the ongoing ImmuneRACE study (first 160 participants) and from approximately 1,200 subjects provided by 6 global collaborators. A de-identified subject ID, COVID-19 status, age in years and sex were almost always included in the sample metadata. HLA class I and class II types, where available, came from metadata supplied by the sample provider rather than from assay-based typing. Results the study describes overall, beyond this receptor: How much clinical and demographic metadata was included differed by source and by participant, and the metadata was provided uncurated.

Enrolling through a virtual design, the prospective study's participants ranged in age from roughly 18 to 95 years and lived across approximately 25 United States geographic areas. In the prospective study, participants were assigned to cohorts based on the clinical history participants reported in a screening survey and a study questionnaire. For ImmuneRACE Cohort 3, a participant was defined as recovered based on two consecutive negative NP/OP PCR tests, clearance by a healthcare professional, or resolution of symptoms. Mobile phlebotomists in the prospective study collected whole blood, serum and a nasopharyngeal or oropharyngeal swab from every participant. Prospective study participants could optionally give additional blood draws and questionnaires over an approximately two-month period. Prospective study blood samples were shipped either frozen or at room temperature before DNA extraction.

The sequencing input was PBMCs or T cells enriched from blood (not recorded which). The TCR sequence derives from a woman aged 60-75 years who had recovered from COVID-19. Rearrangement joined TRBV11-2 to TRBJ1-6; the D gene is perhaps TRBD1, on 6 matching bases. CDR3 reads: CASSFDRSSYNSPLHF. The DNA is as follows: TGTGCCAGCAGCTTCGACAGGAGCTCCTATAATTCACCCCTCCACTTT.